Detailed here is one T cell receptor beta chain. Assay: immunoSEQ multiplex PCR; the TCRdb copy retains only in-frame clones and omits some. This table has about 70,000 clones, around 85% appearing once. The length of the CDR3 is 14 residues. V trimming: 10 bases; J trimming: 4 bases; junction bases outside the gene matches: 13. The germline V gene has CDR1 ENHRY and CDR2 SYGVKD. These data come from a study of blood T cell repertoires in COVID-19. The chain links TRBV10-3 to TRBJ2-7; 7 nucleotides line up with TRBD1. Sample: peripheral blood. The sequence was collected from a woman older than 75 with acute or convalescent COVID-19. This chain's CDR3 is CATRRIGQVYEQYF. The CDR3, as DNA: TGTGCCACCCGGAGGATAGGACAGGTATACGAGCAGTACTTC.